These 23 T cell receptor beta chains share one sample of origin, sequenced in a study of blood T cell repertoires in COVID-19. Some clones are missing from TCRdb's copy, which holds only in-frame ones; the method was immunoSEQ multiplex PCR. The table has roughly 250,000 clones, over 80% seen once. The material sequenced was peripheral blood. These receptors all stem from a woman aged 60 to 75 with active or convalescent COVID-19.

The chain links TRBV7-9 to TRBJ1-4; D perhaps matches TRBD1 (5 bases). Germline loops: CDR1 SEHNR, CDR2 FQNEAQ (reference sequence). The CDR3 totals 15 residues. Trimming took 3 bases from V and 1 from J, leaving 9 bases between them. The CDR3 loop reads CASSLTAGTNEKLFF. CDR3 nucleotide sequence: TGTGCCAGCAGCTTGACAGCTGGAACTAATGAAAAACTGTTTTTT.

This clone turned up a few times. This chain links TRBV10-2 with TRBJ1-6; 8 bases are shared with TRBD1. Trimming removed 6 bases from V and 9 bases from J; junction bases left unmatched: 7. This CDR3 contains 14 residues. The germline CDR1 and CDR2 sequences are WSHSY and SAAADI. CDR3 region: CASRGQGGSSPLHF. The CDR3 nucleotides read TGCGCCAGCAGAGGACAGGGAGGGAGTTCACCCCTCCACTTT.

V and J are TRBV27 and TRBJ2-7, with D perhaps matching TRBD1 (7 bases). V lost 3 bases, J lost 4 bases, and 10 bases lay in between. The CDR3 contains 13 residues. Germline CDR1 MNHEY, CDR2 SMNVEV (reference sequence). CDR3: CASSFQGGYEQYV. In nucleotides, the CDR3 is TGTGCCAGCAGTTTCCAGGGGGGATACGAGCAGTACGTC.

The CDR3 loop reads CASSYLASGLAEQYF. DNA for the CDR3: TGTGCCAGCAGTTACCTAGCCAGCGGACTAGCGGAGCAGTACTTC. The genes are TRBV6-2 or TRBV6-3 and TRBJ2-7, with 9 bases matching TRBD2. Per the germline V gene, CDR1 is MNHEY and CDR2 is SVGEGT. The CDR3 has 15 amino acids. Trimming cost V 2 bases and J 7 bases; bases outside gene matches: 9.

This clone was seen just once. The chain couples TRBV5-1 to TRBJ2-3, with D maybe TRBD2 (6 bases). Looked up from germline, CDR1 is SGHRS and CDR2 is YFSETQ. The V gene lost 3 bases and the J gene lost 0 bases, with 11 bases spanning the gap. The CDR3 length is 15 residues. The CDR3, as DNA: TGCGCCAGCAGCTATTCGGGACTCAGCACAGATACGCAGTATTTT. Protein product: CASSYSGLSTDTQYF.

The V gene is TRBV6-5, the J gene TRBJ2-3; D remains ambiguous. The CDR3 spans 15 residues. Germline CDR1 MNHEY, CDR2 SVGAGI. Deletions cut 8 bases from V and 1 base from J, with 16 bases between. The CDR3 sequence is CASAQAGGGTDTQYF. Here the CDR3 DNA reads TGTGCCAGCGCGCAGGCAGGTGGCGGCACAGATACGCAGTATTTT.

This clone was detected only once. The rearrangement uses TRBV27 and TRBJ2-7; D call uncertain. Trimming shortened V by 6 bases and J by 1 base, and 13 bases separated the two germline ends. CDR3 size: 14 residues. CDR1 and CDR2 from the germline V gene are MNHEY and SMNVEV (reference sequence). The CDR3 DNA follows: TGTGCCAGCAGGTCCATCTTTAGATCCTACGAGCAGTACTTC. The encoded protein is CASRSIFRSYEQYF.

The CDR3 coding sequence is TGCGCCAGCAGTGATACAGGGGACTTGTATGGCTACACCTTC. The encoded protein is CASSDTGDLYGYTF. V and J are TRBV10-1 and TRBJ1-2; TRBD1 agrees at 7 bases. The ends lost 3 bases at V and 5 bases at J; junction bases unmatched: 6. CDR1 and CDR2 (germline): WNHNN, SYGVQD (reference sequence). CDR3 size: 14 residues.

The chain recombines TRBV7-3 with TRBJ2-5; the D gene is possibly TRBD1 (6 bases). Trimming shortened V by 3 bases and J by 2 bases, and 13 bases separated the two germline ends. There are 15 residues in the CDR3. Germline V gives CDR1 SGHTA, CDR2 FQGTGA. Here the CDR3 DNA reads TGTGCCAGCAGCTTGACCGGGACATATCAAGAGACCCAGTACTTC. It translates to CASSLTGTYQETQYF. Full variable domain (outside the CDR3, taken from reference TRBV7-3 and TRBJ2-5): GAGVSQTPSNKVTEKGKYVELRCDPISGHTALYWYRQSLGQGPEFLIYFQGTGAADDSGLPNDRFFAVRPEGSVSTLKIQRTERGDSAVYLCASSLTGTYQETQYFGPGTRLLVL.

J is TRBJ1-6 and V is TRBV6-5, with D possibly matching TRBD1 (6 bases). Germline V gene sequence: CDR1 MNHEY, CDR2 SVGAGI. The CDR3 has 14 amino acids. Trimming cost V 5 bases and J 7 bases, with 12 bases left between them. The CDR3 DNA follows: TGTGCCAGCAGTCCAGGGGTGGGGAATTCACCCCTCCACTTT. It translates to CASSPGVGNSPLHF.

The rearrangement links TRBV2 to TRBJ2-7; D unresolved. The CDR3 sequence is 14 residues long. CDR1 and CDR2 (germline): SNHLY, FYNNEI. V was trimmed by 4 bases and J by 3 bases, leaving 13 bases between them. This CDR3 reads CASSGHLRDYEQYV. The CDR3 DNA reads TGTGCCAGCAGTGGACACCTACGTGACTACGAGCAGTACGTC.

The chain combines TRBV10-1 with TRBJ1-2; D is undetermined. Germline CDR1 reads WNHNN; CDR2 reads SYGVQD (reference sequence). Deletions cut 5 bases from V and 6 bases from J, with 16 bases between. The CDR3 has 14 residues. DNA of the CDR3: TGCGCCAGCAGTATTCTGGGAGGGAGGGATGGCTACACCTTC. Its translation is CASSILGGRDGYTF.

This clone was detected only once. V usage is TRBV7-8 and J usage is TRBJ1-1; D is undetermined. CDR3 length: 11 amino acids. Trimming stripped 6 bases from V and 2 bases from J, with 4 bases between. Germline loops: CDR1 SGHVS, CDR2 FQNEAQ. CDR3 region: CASSINTEAFF. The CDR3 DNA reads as TGTGCCAGCAGTATCAACACTGAAGCTTTCTTT.

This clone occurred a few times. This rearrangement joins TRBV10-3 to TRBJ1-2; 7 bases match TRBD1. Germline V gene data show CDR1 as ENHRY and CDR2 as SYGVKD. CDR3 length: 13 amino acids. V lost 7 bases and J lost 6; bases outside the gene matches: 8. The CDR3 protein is CAIKNDRVHGYTF. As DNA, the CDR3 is TGTGCCATCAAAAACGACAGGGTTCATGGCTACACCTTC.

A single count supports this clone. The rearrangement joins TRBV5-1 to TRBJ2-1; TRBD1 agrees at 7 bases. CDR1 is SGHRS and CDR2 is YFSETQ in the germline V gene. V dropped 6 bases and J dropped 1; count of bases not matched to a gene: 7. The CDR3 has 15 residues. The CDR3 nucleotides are TGCGCCAGCACCCTTCAGGGGGTATCCTACAATGAGCAGTTCTTC. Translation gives CASTLQGVSYNEQFF.

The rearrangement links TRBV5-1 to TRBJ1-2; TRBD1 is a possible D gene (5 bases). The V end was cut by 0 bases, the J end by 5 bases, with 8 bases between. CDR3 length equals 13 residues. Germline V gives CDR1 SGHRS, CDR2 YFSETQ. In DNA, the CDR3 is TGCGCCAGCAGCTTGGCGGCAGGGTATGGCTACACCTTC. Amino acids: CASSLAAGYGYTF.

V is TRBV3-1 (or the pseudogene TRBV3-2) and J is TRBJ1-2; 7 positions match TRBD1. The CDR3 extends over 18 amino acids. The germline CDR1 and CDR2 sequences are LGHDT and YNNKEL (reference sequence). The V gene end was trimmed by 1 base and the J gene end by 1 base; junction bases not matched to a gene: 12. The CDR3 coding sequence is TGTGCCAGCAGCCAAGCTCTGAAGAGACAGGGAATTAACTATGGCTACACCTTC. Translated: CASSQALKRQGINYGYTF.

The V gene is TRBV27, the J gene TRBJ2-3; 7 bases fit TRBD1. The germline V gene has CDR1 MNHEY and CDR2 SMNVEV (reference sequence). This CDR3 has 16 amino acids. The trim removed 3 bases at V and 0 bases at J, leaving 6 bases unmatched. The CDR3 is CASSFGKTGSTDTQYF. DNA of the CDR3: TGTGCCAGCAGTTTCGGAAAGACAGGGAGCACAGATACGCAGTATTTT.

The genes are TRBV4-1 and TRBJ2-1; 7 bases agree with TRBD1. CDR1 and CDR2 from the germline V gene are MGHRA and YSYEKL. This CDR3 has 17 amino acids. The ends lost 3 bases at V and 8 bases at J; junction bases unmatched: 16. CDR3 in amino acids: CASSQALTGRGTYEQFF. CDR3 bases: TGCGCCAGCAGCCAGGCTCTGACAGGGCGAGGTACATATGAGCAGTTCTTC.

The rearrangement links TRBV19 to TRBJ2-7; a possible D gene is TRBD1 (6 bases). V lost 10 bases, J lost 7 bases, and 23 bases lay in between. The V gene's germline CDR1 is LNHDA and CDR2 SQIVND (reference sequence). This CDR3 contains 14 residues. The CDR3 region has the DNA TGTGCCACTACCCGGGGACAAGGTGGGTTAGAGCAGTACTTC. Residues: CATTRGQGGLEQYF.

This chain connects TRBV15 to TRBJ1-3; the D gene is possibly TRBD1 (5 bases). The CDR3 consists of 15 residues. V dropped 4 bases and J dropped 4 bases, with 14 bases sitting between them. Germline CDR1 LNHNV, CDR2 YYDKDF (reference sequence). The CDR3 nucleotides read TGTGCCACCAGCACCCGTAGGGGATCCGGAAACACCATATATTTT. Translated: CATSTRRGSGNTIYF.

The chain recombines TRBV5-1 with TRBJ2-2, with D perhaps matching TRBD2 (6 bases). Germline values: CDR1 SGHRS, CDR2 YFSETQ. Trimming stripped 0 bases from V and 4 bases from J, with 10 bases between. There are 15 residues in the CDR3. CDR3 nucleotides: TGCGCCAGCAGCTTGGCAGCGGGCGGCACCGGGGAGCTGTTTTTT. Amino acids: CASSLAAGGTGELFF. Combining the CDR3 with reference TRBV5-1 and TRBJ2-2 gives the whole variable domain KAGVTQTPRYLIKTRGQQVTLSCSPISGHRSVSWYQQTPGQGLQFLFEYFSETQRNKGNFPGRFSGRQFSNSRSEMNVSTLELGDSALYLCASSLAAGGTGELFFGEGSRLTVL.

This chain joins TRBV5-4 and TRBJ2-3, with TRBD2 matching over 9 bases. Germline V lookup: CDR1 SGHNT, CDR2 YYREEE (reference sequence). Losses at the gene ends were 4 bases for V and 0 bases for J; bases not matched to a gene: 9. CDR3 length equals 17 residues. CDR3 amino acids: CASSGELAGGSTDTQYF. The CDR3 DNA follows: TGTGCCAGCAGCGGGGAGTTGGCGGGGGGGAGCACAGATACGCAGTATTTT.